This TCR beta chain derives from a study of shared clonotypes between healthy human individuals. CDR1 is SGHTS, CDR2 YDEGEE, per germline. Trimming removed 4 bases from V and 2 bases from J, with 15 bases in between. The CDR3 length is 15 residues. Some clones are missing from TCRdb's copy, which holds only in-frame ones; the method was immunoSEQ multiplex PCR. The table has 2 million to 2.5 million clones, about 92% seen once. About this clone itself: Antigen specificity is unknown.

Regarding the study as a whole: With few donors, the genetic and exposure-history diversity represented was limited. Clonotype sharing among the donors was expected to vary with sequencing depth.

The rearrangement uses TRBV5-8 and TRBJ2-5; tentative D call: TRBD1 (7 bases). The specimen sequenced was naive CD4+ T cells from PBMCs. Described subset: CD45RA+ positively selected. The sequence derives from a man younger than 35 in good health. Some clones in this sample may be carry-over from other donors' samples. The CDR3 sequence is CASSRRGARQETQYF. CDR3 DNA sequence: TGTGCCAGCAGCCGCAGGGGGGCCAGACAAGAGACCCAGTACTTC.